A selection of T cell receptor beta chains follows, all from one sample in a study of OX40 agonist ivuxolimab in advanced cancers. This table comes from immunoSEQ multiplex PCR, and its TCRdb copy is limited to in-frame clones, with some not included. Seen here are 85,000 to 100,000 clones, more than 70% observed once, and the top ten hold 3.5% to 5.5%. This specimen was CD4+ or CD8+ T cells sorted from blood, taken in a trial of the OX40 agonist ivuxolimab. These receptor sequences come from an adult with an advanced solid tumor such as melanoma, head and neck, liver or kidney cancer. Both conserved end residues are part of each CDR3. The order of the fields is J gene, clone size, V gene, D gene, CDR3 DNA, CDR3 protein. D genes are given only for firm matches. The size field is filled for only some rows; it gives once, few, many or a size class.

TRBJ1-6 NA TRBV11-2 NA TGTGCCAGCAGCTTAGGTATAGGGGGTTATAATTCACCCCTCCACTTT CASSLGIGGYNSPLHF
TRBJ1-4 NA TRBV2 NA TGTGCCAGCAGTTCCGGGACCCCCTCAACTAATGAAAAACTGTTTTTT CASSSGTPSTNEKLFF
TRBJ2-3 NA TRBV5-1 NA TGCGCCAGCAGCCCTCTGGGGGATACGCAGTATTTT CASSPLGDTQYF
TRBJ1-1 NA TRBV27 TRBD1 TGTGCCAGCAGTTTGGAGGGGGCGGACACTGAAGCTTTCTTT CASSLEGADTEAFF
TRBJ2-3 NA TRBV4-3 NA TGCGCCAGCAGCCAAGATCTGACGGATAGCACAGATACGCAGTATTTT CASSQDLTDSTDTQYF
TRBJ1-1 NA TRBV29-1 NA TGCAGCGTTACGGGGCTGAGCGACACTGAAGCTTTCTTT CSVTGLSDTEAFF
TRBJ1-6 NA TRBV7-8 NA TGTGCCAGCAGCTTAGGGGGGGCTGACCTCCACTTT CASSLGGADLHF
TRBJ1-5 once TRBV27 NA TGTGCCAGCAGTTTCGGAATCAATCAGCCCCAGCATTTT CASSFGINQPQHF
TRBJ1-2 NA TRBV9 NA TGTGCCAGCAGCATAACAAACAGGGTTGGGGGAGATGGCTACACCTTC CASSITNRVGGDGYTF
TRBJ2-3 few TRBV29-1 TRBD2 TGCAGCGTTGATGGTGTTTCTAGCGGGAGGACAGATACGCAGTATTTT CSVDGVSSGRTDTQYF
TRBJ2-3 NA TRBV19 NA TGTGCCAGTAGTAAGGCCCTAATGGCAGATACGCAGTATTTT CASSKALMADTQYF
TRBJ2-5 NA TRBV5-1 TRBD2 TGCGCCAGCAGCTTGGAAGTAGCGGGAGTCTCCCAAGAGACCCAGTACTTC CASSLEVAGVSQETQYF
TRBJ2-5 NA TRBV19 NA TGTGCCAGTAGTACGCCATTAGAGACCCAGTACTTC CASSTPLETQYF
TRBJ2-5 NA TRBV11-3 NA TGTGCCAGCAGCTTAGAGTTCGGGACGGATATACAAGAGACCCAGTACTTC CASSLEFGTDIQETQYF
TRBJ1-2 NA TRBV10-2 TRBD1 TGCGCCAGCAGTGGGGACAGTTCTAACTATGGCTACACCTTC CASSGDSSNYGYTF
TRBJ1-1 NA TRBV20-1 NA TGCAGCGCCAGGGCGAACACTGAAGCTTTCTTT CSARANTEAFF
TRBJ1-5 NA TRBV7-2 NA TGTGCCAGCAGCCTTCGATCCGATCAGCCCCAGCATTTT CASSLRSDQPQHF
TRBJ1-1 NA TRBV19 NA TGTGCCAGTAGTATAGATGCAGGAATGAACACTGAAGCTTTCTTT CASSIDAGMNTEAFF
TRBJ2-3 NA TRBV19 TRBD1 TGTGCCAGTAGTACCCGACAGGGTTCAGATACGCAGTATTTT CASSTRQGSDTQYF
TRBJ1-3 NA TRBV5-4 NA TGTGCCAGCAGCGTCGGGGGCCTCTCTGGAAACACCATATATTTT CASSVGGLSGNTIYF
TRBJ1-3 NA TRBV5-1 NA TGCGCCAGCAGCTTGGGAGCGAACTCTGGAAACACCATATATTTT CASSLGANSGNTIYF
TRBJ2-2 NA TRBV11-2 TRBD2 TGTGCCAGCAGCTACGGGTTGAGTAGCGGGAGGGGCGGGGAGCTGTTTTTT CASSYGLSSGRGGELFF
TRBJ2-7 few TRBV27 TRBD2 TGTGCCAGCAGTTTAACTGGGACTAGCGGGAGCGGCGAGCAGTACTTC CASSLTGTSGSGEQYF
TRBJ1-2 few TRBV5-5 NA TGTGCCAGCAGCTTGGGGCAGGAAGGAACCTCCACCTTC CASSLGQEGTSTF
TRBJ2-7 NA TRBV5-4 TRBD2 TGTGCCAGCAGCGCCCCCGTTAGCGGGAGCCTTAGGCTGGTCGAGCAGTACTTC CASSAPVSGSLRLVEQYF
TRBJ2-1 NA TRBV10-1 NA TGCGCCAGCAGTGAGAGTGGGATGGCTGGTAATGAGCAGTTCTTC CASSESGMAGNEQFF
TRBJ2-5 NA TRBV11-3 TRBD2 TGTGCCAGCAGCGCAAATAGCGGGAGGGCCGAGACCCAGTACTTC CASSANSGRAETQYF